The rows below give T cell receptor beta chains drawn from one sample of a study of beta chain features in type 1 diabetes. Assay used: immunoSEQ multiplex PCR; TCRdb lists only in-frame clones, some missing. The table records approximately 160,000 clones, about 9.3% of them present only once. Material for sequencing was central memory CD4+ T cells from blood. These receptors originate from a man aged 30 to 39 with type 1 diabetes. CDR3s include the opening cysteine and the closing phenylalanine or tryptophan. A D gene is named only where the DNA matches it firmly. Clone size is shown for a subset of rows, as once, few, many or a class of expanded clone.

13	TRBV27	TRBD1	.	TRBJ2-7	CASSLLTGDEQYF	TGTGCCAGCAGTCTCCTGACAGGGGACGAGCAGTACTTC
15	TRBV21-1	.	many	TRBJ1-5	CASSTRGLGNQPQHF	TGTGCCAGCAGCACCAGGGGGCTAGGCAATCAGCCCCAGCATTTT
14	TRBV5-1	.	few	TRBJ2-4	CASSLLDLKNIQYF	TGCGCCAGCAGCTTGCTGGACTTAAAAAACATTCAGTACTTC
13	TRBV7-9	.	few	TRBJ2-2	CASSIQSTGELFF	TGTGCCAGCAGCATACAGAGCACCGGGGAGCTGTTTTTT
15	TRBV5-6	TRBD1	.	TRBJ2-7	CASSFQGGASYEQYF	TGTGCCAGCAGCTTCCAAGGGGGCGCCTCCTACGAGCAGTACTTC
13	TRBV19	.	few	TRBJ1-5	CASSRGFNQPQHF	TGTGCCAGTAGTCGCGGCTTCAATCAGCCCCAGCATTTT
13	TRBV7-8	.	few	TRBJ1-1	CASKSGGDTEAFF	TGTGCCAGCAAATCAGGAGGCGACACTGAAGCTTTCTTT
18	TRBV5-6	.	few	TRBJ2-7	CASSRGTQGWSRSYEQYF	TGTGCCAGCAGCCGTGGGACACAAGGCTGGAGTCGGTCCTACGAGCAGTACTTC
14	TRBV7-3	.	.	TRBJ2-5	CASSRTRAEETQYF	TGTGCCAGCAGCCGGACGCGGGCGGAAGAGACCCAGTACTTC
16	TRBV4-3	TRBD2	.	TRBJ2-1	CASSQRGGAGGVEQFF	TGCGCCAGCAGCCAAAGGGGAGGAGCGGGAGGGGTTGAGCAGTTCTTC
14	TRBV28	.	.	TRBJ1-1	CASSLAAMNTEAFF	TGTGCCAGCAGTTTGGCCGCCATGAACACTGAAGCTTTCTTT
14	TRBV25-1	.	.	TRBJ2-3	CASSDHRGGDTQYF	TGTGCCAGCAGTGACCACAGGGGGGGAGATACGCAGTATTTT
15	TRBV7-2	TRBD2	.	TRBJ2-3	CASTSGLAHTDTQYF	TGTGCCAGCACCTCCGGACTAGCGCACACAGATACGCAGTATTTT
16	TRBV4-2	.	.	TRBJ2-5	CASSQEGTGDGETQYF	TGTGCCAGCAGCCAAGAAGGCACGGGAGATGGAGAGACCCAGTACTTC
14	TRBV7-9	TRBD1	few	TRBJ1-4	CASSFGQGTEKLFF	TGTGCCAGCAGCTTCGGACAGGGGACGGAAAAACTGTTTTTT
13	TRBV5-1	.	few	TRBJ1-1	CASSSLTGMGAFF	TGCGCCAGCAGCTCGTTAACCGGGATGGGAGCTTTCTTT
13	TRBV9	.	.	TRBJ2-7	CASSPGNSYEQYF	TGTGCCAGCAGCCCAGGGAACTCCTACGAGCAGTACTTC
16	TRBV14	.	.	TRBJ1-4	CASSQDLSTLSEKLFF	TGTGCCAGCAGCCAAGATCTAAGTACCCTTTCCGAAAAACTGTTTTTT
15	TRBV4-3	.	.	TRBJ1-1	CASSQEDLGGTEAFF	TGCGCCAGCAGCCAAGAGGATCTCGGCGGCACTGAAGCTTTCTTT
14	TRBV30	TRBD2	.	TRBJ2-7	CAWSSSGRGYEQYF	TGTGCCTGGAGTTCTAGCGGGAGAGGCTACGAGCAGTACTTC
13	TRBV28	TRBD1	few	TRBJ1-2	CASSSLRGLGYTF	TGTGCCAGCAGTTCACTCAGGGGGCTTGGCTACACCTTC
14	TRBV6-5	.	.	TRBJ1-2	CASSTGRVGYGYTF	TGTGCCAGCAGCACCGGGAGGGTTGGCTATGGCTACACCTTC
14	TRBV28	.	few	TRBJ2-7	CASSGAGTLYEQYF	TGTGCCAGCAGTGGGGCCGGGACACTCTACGAGCAGTACTTC
15	TRBV18	TRBD2	.	TRBJ2-7	CASSSTSGGSYEQYF	TGTGCCAGCTCATCGACTAGCGGGGGCTCCTACGAGCAGTACTTC
14	TRBV5-1	.	.	TRBJ1-1	CASSLGTPEAEAFF	TGCGCCAGCAGCTTGGGGACCCCGGAGGCTGAAGCTTTCTTT